This T cell receptor beta chain was recorded in a study of cytomegalovirus exposure and HLA in healthy donors. At the level of the study: Genotyping showed 75% to 90% of 350 to 400 donors falling in the Caucasian-associated ancestry cluster.

The CDR3 spans 13 residues. V was trimmed by 0 bases and J by 1 base, leaving 4 bases between them. Germline CDR1 SGHNT, CDR2 YYREEE (reference sequence). PCR involved 60 Vbeta and 13 Jbeta primers. Sequencing was performed with immunoSEQ multiplex PCR; in TCRdb, only in-frame clones are kept and a portion is missing. The data contain about 67,000 clones, about 77% of them singletons. Overall study findings and caveats: Judged likely to be a sequencing artifact was a cluster of highly shared sequence variants.

On this clone: Its specificity is unknown.

The receptor's source is a man in his forties or fifties in good health and CMV-seronegative. J is TRBJ2-5 and V is TRBV5-4, with no clear D. Source material: PBMCs. CDR3 coding DNA: TGTGCCAGCAGCTTGGGAGGCCAAGAGACCCAGTACTTC. Translating gives CASSLGGQETQYF.